The 19 T cell receptor beta chains below all came from one sample that was sequenced in a study of blood T cell repertoires in COVID-19. The method was immunoSEQ multiplex PCR; TCRdb's version includes in-frame clones alone and lacks a portion of them. The sample records around 40,000 clones, about 80% being singletons. Sequences were obtained from peripheral blood. Source of these receptors: a man older than 75 with active or convalescent COVID-19.

The rearrangement links TRBV28 to TRBJ2-7, with TRBD1 as a possible D gene (6 bases). V lost 5 bases to trimming and J lost 0 bases, with 17 bases between them. The CDR3 spans 16 residues. CDR1 and CDR2 (germline): MDHEN, SYDVKM. The CDR3 nucleotides read TGTGCCAGCAGTCCGCCCGACAGGCGCTACTCCTACGAGCAGTACTTC. It is translated as CASSPPDRRYSYEQYF.

The V gene is TRBV5-1, the J gene TRBJ2-7; a weak D match, TRBD1 (7 bases). CDR3 length equals 16 residues. Trimming took 4 bases from V and 7 from J, leaving 24 bases between them. Germline values: CDR1 SGHRS, CDR2 YFSETQ. The CDR3 nucleotides read TGCGCCAGCAGCCGGGGCAGGGGGGCCCAGGGAGAGGAGCAGTACTTC. Translated: CASSRGRGAQGEEQYF.

This clone turned up a few times. The V call is TRBV21-1, the J call TRBJ2-7; the table gives TRBD2 as D, unverified against the DNA. TRBV21-1 is classified as a pseudogene. This CDR3 spans 16 amino acids. CDR3 residues: CASSKLRTSGECEQYF. The CDR3 DNA follows: TGTGCCAGCAGTAAACTAAGAACTAGCGGGGAGTGCGAGCAGTACTTC.

The chain employs TRBV9 and TRBJ1-6; D unclear. The V gene lost 0 bases and the J gene lost 13 bases, with 11 bases spanning the gap. Germline V gene data show CDR1 as SGDLS and CDR2 as YYNGEE. The CDR3 is 13 amino acids. DNA of the CDR3: TGTGCCAGCAGCGTAGGAGAAGGGAGGCCCCTCCACTTT. As protein: CASSVGEGRPLHF.

This clone is a singleton in its sample. The chain is built from TRBV7-2 and TRBJ2-1, with TRBD2 matching 7 bases. Germline CDR1 is SGHTA and CDR2 is FQGNSA. The V gene end was trimmed by 1 base and the J gene end by 8 bases; junction bases not matched to a gene: 8. The length of the CDR3 is 15 residues. The CDR3 here is CASSLERTRSYEQFF. In DNA form, the CDR3 reads TGTGCCAGCAGCTTAGAGAGGACTAGGAGTTATGAGCAGTTCTTC.

This chain links TRBV7-2 with TRBJ2-1; 9 positions agree with TRBD2. CDR1 and CDR2 from the germline V gene are SGHTA and FQGNSA. The ends lost 9 bases at V and 5 bases at J; junction bases unmatched: 5. This CDR3 spans 13 amino acids. The CDR3 here is CASSLAGNNEQFF. The CDR3 bases are TGTGCCAGTTCCCTAGCGGGGAACAATGAGCAGTTCTTC.

This chain joins TRBV18 and TRBJ2-1; 10 nucleotides line up with TRBD1. J gave up 8 bases and V 6 bases, and 16 bases lay outside the gene matches. The CDR3 runs to 17 residues. Germline V lookup: CDR1 KGHSH, CDR2 LQKENI. CDR3 sequence: CASSTGTGVILRHEQFF. Here the CDR3 DNA reads TGTGCCAGCTCGACCGGGACAGGGGTCATTCTTCGTCATGAGCAGTTCTTC. The variable domain in full, with the rest retrieved from reference TRBV18 and TRBJ2-1, is NAGVMQNPRHLVRRRGQEARLRCSPMKGHSHVYWYRQLPEEGLKFMVYLQKENIIDESGMPKERFSAEFPKEGPSILRIQQVVRGDSAAYFCASSTGTGVILRHEQFFGPGTRLTVL.

The genes are TRBV7-2 and TRBJ2-4; TRBD2 aligns across 10 bases. The CDR3 totals 17 residues. Looked up from germline, CDR1 is SGHTA and CDR2 is FQGNSA. V shed 2 bases, J shed 2 bases, and the junction held 6 bases outside the gene matches. In nucleotides, the CDR3 is TGTGCCAGCAGCTTACGGGCTAGCGGGAGTTCCAAAAACATTCAGTACTTC. Translated, it gives CASSLRASGSSKNIQYF.

The rearrangement uses TRBV12-3 or TRBV12-4 and TRBJ1-1, with D possibly TRBD1 on 5 matching bases. CDR3 length: 12 amino acids. The V end was cut by 2 bases, the J end by 6 bases, with 7 bases between. CDR3 DNA sequence: TGTGCCAGCAGTTTAAAAGGGGCTGAAGCTTTCTTT. It yields the protein CASSLKGAEAFF.

The J gene is TRBJ2-1, the V gene TRBV7-2; D is unclear. Trimming pared 4 bases from V and 5 bases from J, leaving 9 bases between. CDR3 length: 13 amino acids. Germline values: CDR1 SGHTA, CDR2 FQGNSA. The CDR3: CASSSYLDNEQFF. CDR3 coding DNA: TGTGCCAGCAGCTCCTACTTAGACAATGAGCAGTTCTTC.

CDR3 sequence reads: CASSSPAVNYGYTF. DNA of the CDR3: TGTGCCAGCAGTTCCCCCGCAGTTAACTATGGCTACACCTTC. The V call is TRBV28, the J call TRBJ1-2, with D uncertain. Germline V gene lookup returns CDR1 MDHEN and CDR2 SYDVKM. CDR3 length: 14 amino acids. Trimming took 4 bases from V and 1 from J, leaving 10 bases between them.

This chain uses TRBV5-6 with TRBJ2-7; D ambiguous. The CDR3 length is 12 residues. Trimming removed 2 bases from V and 4 bases from J, with 7 bases in between. Germline values: CDR1 SGHDT, CDR2 YYEEEE. CDR3 residues: CASSFSRYEQYF. The CDR3 coding sequence is TGTGCCAGCAGCTTCTCCCGGTACGAGCAGTACTTC.

This chain connects TRBV5-4 to TRBJ2-3; 9 bases align to TRBD1. The V segment lost 3 bases and the J segment 1 base; nucleotides outside the gene matches: 3. Germline CDR1 and CDR2: SGHNT and YYREEE (reference sequence). This CDR3 has 15 amino acids. The chain's CDR3 is CASSSGQGRTDTQYF. In DNA form, the CDR3 reads TGTGCCAGCAGCTCCGGACAGGGGCGCACAGATACGCAGTATTTT.

This clone has only a few counts. The chain joins TRBV24-1 to TRBJ1-5, with 7 bases aligning to TRBD1. From germline, CDR1 is KGHDR and CDR2 SFDVKD. This CDR3 has 15 residues. With 7 bases clipped from V and 2 bases from J, the junction kept 7 bases outside the gene matches. The CDR3 reads CATSRAGQGNQPQHF. The CDR3 DNA is TGTGCCACCAGCAGAGCCGGACAGGGCAATCAGCCCCAGCATTTT.

The gene calls are TRBV4-3 and TRBJ2-3; 8 bases match TRBD2. The CDR3 totals 16 residues. Germline V gene sequence: CDR1 LGHNA, CDR2 YSLEER. Trimming at V came to 4 bases and at J to 1 base, leaving 7 bases not matched to a gene. Here the CDR3 reads CASSRHRGGGTDTQYF. The CDR3 nucleotides are TGCGCCAGCAGCCGGCATCGGGGGGGCGGCACAGATACGCAGTATTTT.

V is TRBV7-9 and J is TRBJ1-1; tentatively, D is TRBD1 (6 bases). CDR1 and CDR2 (germline): SEHNR, FQNEAQ (reference sequence). Trimming removed 5 bases from V and 5 bases from J, with 12 bases in between. The CDR3 runs 13 residues. The CDR3 nucleotides read TGTGCCAGCAGCCTCGGACAGTTTACTGAAGCTTTCTTT. Amino acids: CASSLGQFTEAFF. The whole variable domain, remainder taken from reference TRBV7-9 and TRBJ1-1, is DTGVSQNPRHKITKRGQNVTFRCDPISEHNRLYWYRQTLGQGPEFLTYFQNEAQLEKSRLLSDRFSAERPKGSFSTLEIQRTEQGDSAMYLCASSLGQFTEAFFGQGTRLTVV.

The chain joins TRBV28 to TRBJ1-3; 9 bases are a match to TRBD1. The germline V gene encodes CDR1 MDHEN and CDR2 SYDVKM. The CDR3 has 14 amino acids. The J segment lost 14 bases and the V segment lost 3 bases, leaving 11 bases of the junction unmatched. CDR3 DNA: TGTGCCAGCAGTTTTAGGGACAGGGACCCTCTCGTATATTTT. Protein: CASSFRDRDPLVYF.

V is TRBV2 and J is TRBJ2-3; 7 nucleotides line up with TRBD2. The J segment lost 1 base and the V segment lost 5 bases, leaving 6 bases of the junction unmatched. Looked up from germline, CDR1 is SNHLY and CDR2 is FYNNEI. The CDR3 is 15 amino acids. The CDR3, as DNA: TGTGCCAGCAGTCCCACTAGCGCTGGCACAGATACGCAGTATTTT. Encoded protein: CASSPTSAGTDTQYF.

This clone has only a few counts. The chain is built from TRBV27 and TRBJ2-1; 11 bases map to TRBD2. With 6 bases clipped from V and 5 bases from J, the junction kept 12 bases outside the gene matches. This CDR3 region has 17 residues. From germline, CDR1 is MNHEY and CDR2 SMNVEV (reference sequence). The CDR3 bases are TGTGCCAGCAGCCCCACGTTCGGGACTAGCGGCAACAATGAGCAGTTCTTC. Translation gives CASSPTFGTSGNNEQFF.